These 22 T cell receptor beta chains originate from one sample sequenced in a study of blood T cell repertoires in COVID-19. Libraries were prepared by immunoSEQ multiplex PCR; TCRdb keeps only in-frame clonotypes and omits some of them. The sample has around 200,000 clones; approximately 90% are singletons. Sequenced sample: peripheral blood. These receptors all come from a man between 60 and 75 years old who had recovered from COVID-19.

The chain has TRBV19 and TRBJ2-7; a weak D match, TRBD2 (6 bases). CDR1 is LNHDA and CDR2 is SQIVND in the germline V gene (reference sequence). V lost 5 bases and J 0 bases, leaving 14 bases between the germline ends. The CDR3 runs to 15 residues. CDR3 nucleotides: TGTGCCAGTAGTCCACCGGGAGTGAACTCCTACGAGCAGTACTTC. Residues: CASSPPGVNSYEQYF.

The rearrangement uses TRBV28 and TRBJ2-2; tentative D call: TRBD1 (5 bases). The CDR3 sequence is 15 residues long. With 8 bases removed from V and 1 base from J, the gap between germline ends came to 14 bases. Germline CDR1 and CDR2: MDHEN and SYDVKM. The CDR3 DNA follows: TGTGCCAGCTCCTCCTGGCAGGGGAACACCGGGGAGCTGTTTTTT. Translated: CASSSWQGNTGELFF.

The chain couples TRBV6-5 to TRBJ1-6; D is perhaps TRBD1 (5 bases). This CDR3 is built from 13 residues. Germline assignment: CDR1 MNHEY and CDR2 SVGAGI. V lost 7 bases and J 6 bases, leaving 10 bases between the germline ends. The CDR3 DNA reads as TGTGCCAGCACGGTTAGGGGTAATTCACCCCTCCACTTT. This gives the protein CASTVRGNSPLHF.

The CDR3 protein is CASSLQPAGTNEKLFF. For the CDR3, the DNA is TGTGCCAGCAGCTTACAACCTGCCGGGACTAATGAAAAACTGTTTTTT. This rearrangement joins TRBV7-9 to TRBJ1-4; D unclear. The germline CDR1 and CDR2 sequences are SEHNR and FQNEAQ (reference sequence). The CDR3 runs to 16 residues. V gave up 2 bases and J gave up 2 bases, with 12 bases separating them. The full variable domain, in which reference TRBV7-9 and TRBJ1-4 provide the parts outside the CDR3, is DTGVSQNPRHKITKRGQNVTFRCDPISEHNRLYWYRQTLGQGPEFLTYFQNEAQLEKSRLLSDRFSAERPKGSFSTLEIQRTEQGDSAMYLCASSLQPAGTNEKLFFGSGTQLSVL.

This chain joins TRBV7-3 and TRBJ2-7; D unclear. Germline CDR1 and CDR2: SGHTA and FQGTGA. The CDR3 contains 14 residues. V was shortened by 3 bases and J by 4 bases, with 13 bases between the two germline ends. The CDR3 DNA is TGTGCCAGCAGCTTCAGGCCTGATTCTTACGAGCAGTACTTC. Translating gives CASSFRPDSYEQYF.

This chain uses TRBV4-1 with TRBJ2-5; 7 positions match TRBD1. The V and J ends lost 4 bases and 0 bases, in that order; junction bases with no gene match: 5. The CDR3 has 15 residues. Germline V lookup: CDR1 MGHRA, CDR2 YSYEKL. CDR3 nucleotides: TGCGCCAGCAGCCGACCACAGGGGTACCAAGAGACCCAGTACTTC. The encoded protein is CASSRPQGYQETQYF.

This chain uses TRBV3-1 (or the pseudogene TRBV3-2) with TRBJ2-5; D is undetermined. V dropped 3 bases and J dropped 5 bases, with 10 bases sitting between them. This CDR3 contains 13 residues. The germline CDR1 and CDR2 sequences are LGHDT and YNNKEL (reference sequence). CDR3 coding DNA: TGTGCCAGCAGCCAGTCCCTACGGGAGACCCAGTACTTC. This gives the protein CASSQSLRETQYF.

The rearrangement joins TRBV28 to TRBJ2-7; 11 bases match TRBD1. Germline CDR1 and CDR2: MDHEN and SYDVKM. The CDR3 has 15 amino acids. V lost 8 bases to trimming and J lost 5 bases; unmatched junction nucleotides: 11. CDR3 bases: TGTGCCAGCTCCCTAGCCGGGACAGGGGGACACGAGCAGTACTTC. It yields the protein CASSLAGTGGHEQYF.

V usage is TRBV19 and J usage is TRBJ1-1, with TRBD1 matching 8 bases. J was trimmed by 4 bases and V by 5 bases; bases with no gene match: 3. Germline V CDR1 and CDR2: LNHDA, SQIVND (reference sequence). The CDR3 runs 13 residues. CDR3 nucleotides: TGTGCCAGTAGTTCGACAGGGGTCACTGAAGCTTTCTTT. It specifies CASSSTGVTEAFF.

This clone was seen more than once but under ten times. The gene calls are TRBV11-1 and TRBJ1-3, with D tentatively TRBD1 (5 bases). This CDR3 region has 14 residues. Germline V gives CDR1 SGHAT, CDR2 FQDESV (reference sequence). Trimming cost V 6 bases and J 1 base, with 10 bases left between them. The CDR3 nucleotides read TGTGCCAGCAGTCGCCGGGGGTCTGGAAACACCATATATTTT. This sequence encodes CASSRRGSGNTIYF.

Only a few counts were recorded for this clone. This chain joins TRBV19 and TRBJ1-5; D unclear. Germline V gives CDR1 LNHDA, CDR2 SQIVND (reference sequence). CDR3 length equals 14 residues. V was pared by 6 bases and J by 4 bases, with 13 bases between. The CDR3 spells CASSKQPRNQPQHF. Written as DNA, the CDR3 is TGTGCCAGTAGCAAACAGCCTCGTAATCAGCCCCAGCATTTT.

The rearrangement links TRBV7-2 to TRBJ2-1; 9 bases align to TRBD2. The CDR3 loop spans 15 amino acids. From germline, CDR1 is SGHTA and CDR2 FQGNSA. Trimming at V came to 5 bases and at J to 9 bases, leaving 11 bases not matched to a gene. The DNA for the CDR3 is TGTGCCAGCAGCCCCCAGCGGGAGGCGGTGGGTGAGCAGTTCTTC. Residues: CASSPQREAVGEQFF.

The chain combines TRBV10-3 with TRBJ2-1; TRBD1 or TRBD2 may be the D gene (9 bases each). Trimming removed 10 bases at V and 8 bases at J, with 27 bases between. The CDR3 totals 16 residues. Germline CDR1 reads ENHRY; CDR2 reads SYGVKD. CDR3 region: CASRDRVAGGPYEQFF. The CDR3 bases are TGTGCCAGCCGGGACAGGGTGGCGGGAGGGCCCTATGAGCAGTTCTTC.

This chain joins TRBV5-1 and TRBJ1-2, with D unresolved. There are 13 residues in the CDR3. V lost 4 bases and J lost 6, with 13 bases in between. Germline CDR1 SGHRS, CDR2 YFSETQ. CDR3: CASSVANRDGYTF. DNA of the CDR3: TGCGCCAGCAGCGTCGCGAACAGAGATGGCTACACCTTC.

This chain links TRBV7-8 with TRBJ1-4; TRBD1 agrees at 8 bases. CDR3 length equals 15 residues. J was trimmed by 0 bases and V by 6 bases; bases with no gene match: 3. CDR1 and CDR2 (germline): SGHVS, FQNEAQ. CDR3 sequence (DNA): TGTGCCAGCAGGTCACAGGGGGCAACTAATGAAAAACTGTTTTTT. Its protein is CASRSQGATNEKLFF.

This chain uses TRBV2 with TRBJ1-2; 9 nucleotides line up with TRBD1. Unmatched junction bases numbered 1, after V lost 6 bases and J lost 5 bases. Germline CDR1 and CDR2: SNHLY and FYNNEI. The CDR3 extends over 12 amino acids. The CDR3 sequence is CASRTGGYGYTF. DNA of the CDR3: TGTGCCAGCAGGACAGGGGGGTATGGCTACACCTTC.

The chain joins TRBV13 to TRBJ1-6; tentatively, D is TRBD1 (5 bases). The CDR3 is 15 amino acids. V shed 2 bases and J shed 9 bases, with 14 bases lying between them. Germline-derived CDR1 and CDR2 are PRHDT and FYEKMQ (reference sequence). As DNA, the CDR3 is TGTGCCAGCAGCTTACATCAGGCTGGGGCTTCACCCCTCCACTTT. Amino acids: CASSLHQAGASPLHF.

This rearrangement joins TRBV19 to TRBJ1-1; D ambiguous. The germline V gene encodes CDR1 LNHDA and CDR2 SQIVND (reference sequence). Between the trimmed V and J ends, which lost 0 bases and 4 bases, there was a span of 9 bases. CDR3 length: 14 residues. Written as DNA, the CDR3 is TGTGCCAGTAGTATAGAGTCGGGGTCCACTGAAGCTTTCTTT. The encoded protein is CASSIESGSTEAFF.

V usage is TRBV6-5 and J usage is TRBJ1-2; 11 positions match TRBD1. Germline-derived CDR1 and CDR2 are MNHEY and SVGAGI. Unmatched junction bases numbered 5, after V lost 11 bases and J lost 6 bases. The CDR3 loop spans 12 amino acids. The CDR3 sequence is CAAWTGGDGYTF. In nucleotides, the CDR3 is TGTGCCGCTTGGACAGGGGGCGATGGCTACACCTTC.

The chain carries TRBV6-6 and TRBJ2-1; TRBD1 matches 9 bases. The length of the CDR3 is 15 residues. V shed 2 bases and J 8 bases; nucleotides not matched to a gene: 7. Germline V CDR1 and CDR2: MNHNY, SVGAGI (reference sequence). This CDR3 reads CASSYGGTGRHEQFF. In DNA, the CDR3 is TGTGCCAGCAGTTACGGCGGGACAGGGAGGCATGAGCAGTTCTTC.

The J gene is TRBJ2-7, the V gene TRBV9; the D gene is possibly TRBD1 (5 bases). Germline CDR1 reads SGDLS; CDR2 reads YYNGEE. With 2 bases removed from V and 0 bases from J, the gap between germline ends came to 24 bases. The CDR3 has 19 residues. CDR3 DNA: TGTGCCAGCAGCGTGGGTTTGGTCGTTACAGGACAAATCTCCTACGAGCAGTACTTC. Amino acids: CASSVGLVVTGQISYEQYF.

This chain uses TRBV11-2 with TRBJ2-7; maybe TRBD1 (6 bases). This CDR3 comprises 14 residues. With 4 bases removed from V and 6 bases from J, the gap between germline ends came to 16 bases. Germline V gene lookup returns CDR1 SGHAT and CDR2 FQNNGV. CDR3 sequence: CASSSGVRVGEQYF. As DNA, the CDR3 is TGTGCCAGCAGCTCAGGGGTACGGGTGGGCGAGCAGTACTTC.